Many counts were recorded for the clone carrying this T cell receptor beta chain. As yet, its antigen is unknown. The sample comes from a study of T cell repertoires in cytomegalovirus infection. The wider study: The public TCR beta signatures pointed to both CMV infection and matching HLA type. Whole-study findings and limits: HLA-C-restricted CMV clonotypes gave the most frequent clonotype in two of eight donors.

Germline V lookup: CDR1 SGHTA, CDR2 FQGNSA. Deletions cut 1 base from V and 4 bases from J, with 19 bases between. This CDR3 has 17 residues. TCRdb called the reads again in MiXCR, with one record for every CDR3 protein. Altogether about 360,000 distinct CDR3 sequences are present, about a sixth being singletons, with the ten largest covering 7.5% to 9%. The receptor comes from a human donor in good health (CMV status not recorded). Some clones in this sample may be carry-over from other donors' samples. Sequenced material: PBMCs. The rearrangement uses TRBV7-2 and TRBJ1-2; D remains unclear. The CDR3 DNA sequence: TGTGCCAGCAGCTTAGATATAGGGTTCGCGGCCGGCTATGGCTACACCTTC. This encodes CASSLDIGFAAGYGYTF.